These 21 T cell receptor beta chains were all obtained from the same sample, sequenced in a study of T cells after yellow fever vaccination. In TCRdb, the 5' RACE reads were re-called with MiXCR into one record per CDR3 protein. The sample holds 100,000 to 150,000 distinct CDR3 sequences, roughly 7.9% seen once. Source: CD4+ T cells sorted from PBMCs, taken about 41 days after the first yellow fever vaccination. These receptors came from a young man who received the YFV17D yellow fever vaccine.

This clonotype was seen many times. This sequence joins TRBV5-4 and TRBJ2-1, with a possible D match to TRBD1 (7 bases). The germline V gene encodes CDR1 SGHNT and CDR2 YYREEE (reference sequence). V lost 9 bases to trimming and J lost 1 base, with 14 bases between them. CDR3 size: 14 residues. CDR3 nucleotide sequence: TGTGCCACCATCCCAGGGGGGTCCTACAATGAGCAGTTCTTC. It is translated as CATIPGGSYNEQFF. The full variable domain, rest sourced from reference TRBV5-4 and TRBJ2-1, is ETGVTQSPTHLIKTRGQQVTLRCSSQSGHNTVSWYQQALGQGPQFIFQYYREEENGRGNFPPRFSGLQFPNYSSELNVNALELDDSALYLCATIPGGSYNEQFFGPGTRLTVL.

This clonotype was detected many times. V gene TRBV5-1 combines with J gene TRBJ2-3; tentative D call: TRBD2 (6 bases). The CDR3 is 14 residues long. Germline V gene sequence: CDR1 SGHRS, CDR2 YFSETQ. V lost 4 bases to trimming and J lost 5 bases, with 14 bases between them. The CDR3 protein is CASSDGGIGDTQYF. The CDR3 DNA is TGCGCCAGCAGCGATGGGGGGATCGGAGATACGCAGTATTTT. The whole variable domain, filled in from reference TRBV5-1 and TRBJ2-3, reads KAGVTQTPRYLIKTRGQQVTLSCSPISGHRSVSWYQQTPGQGLQFLFEYFSETQRNKGNFPGRFSGRQFSNSRSEMNVSTLELGDSALYLCASSDGGIGDTQYFGPGTRLTVL.

This clonotype was picked up many times. The chain recombines TRBV6-1 with TRBJ1-5, with D possibly being TRBD1 (6 bases). CDR3 length: 15 residues. The germline CDR1 and CDR2 sequences are MNHNS and SASEGT. Between the trimmed V and J ends, which lost 8 bases and 1 base, there was a span of 15 bases. CDR3 nucleotides: TGTGCCAGCGGGCGGGGGGGCTTGAGCAATCAGCCCCAGCATTTT. It codes for CASGRGGLSNQPQHF.

This clonotype occurred many times. The CDR3 DNA follows: TGTGCCAGCAATCGCAGCCCTACCGGGGATACGCAGTATTTT. Translated: CASNRSPTGDTQYF. This rearrangement joins TRBV28 to TRBJ2-3; D call uncertain. The CDR3 is 14 residues long. Germline CDR1 is MDHEN and CDR2 is SYDVKM. V lost 7 bases and J lost 6, with 17 bases in between.

This clonotype was counted a few times. The rearrangement links TRBV19 to TRBJ1-5, with D unresolved. This CDR3 comprises 13 residues. The V gene lost 10 bases and the J gene lost 7 bases, with 17 bases spanning the gap. Germline V CDR1 and CDR2: LNHDA, SQIVND (reference sequence). The CDR3: CATTGSWIQPQHF. The CDR3, as DNA: TGTGCCACCACTGGGAGTTGGATCCAGCCCCAGCATTTT.

In its sample, this clonotype was seen many times. In nucleotides, the CDR3 is TGTGCCAGCTCACTGTCCGGGACAGGGATCGGTGAAAAACTGTTTTTT. Translated: CASSLSGTGIGEKLFF. The chain is built from TRBV18 and TRBJ1-4; 9 bases are a match to TRBD1. This CDR3 is built from 16 residues. The V gene's germline CDR1 is KGHSH and CDR2 LQKENI. Trimming took 4 bases from V and 7 from J; bases not matched to a gene: 10.

At least ten counts were recorded for this clonotype. The chain employs TRBV28 and TRBJ1-1; tentatively, D is TRBD1 (5 bases). Germline V CDR1 and CDR2: MDHEN, SYDVKM. V lost 5 bases and J 10 bases, leaving 20 bases between the germline ends. CDR3 length: 14 amino acids. The CDR3 reads CASSPWGRESGAFF. The CDR3 coding sequence is TGTGCCAGCAGTCCCTGGGGCCGGGAATCGGGAGCTTTCTTT.

This clonotype showed up many times. The genes are TRBV6-6 and TRBJ2-2; D remains ambiguous. V lost 7 bases and J lost 3, with 9 bases in between. CDR1 and CDR2 from the germline V gene are MNHNY and SVGAGI (reference sequence). The CDR3 has 13 residues. The CDR3 DNA is TGTGCCAGCAATCAACGGGACACCGGGGAGCTGTTTTTT. Residues: CASNQRDTGELFF.

This clonotype was counted at least ten times. The chain joins TRBV9 to TRBJ2-3; weak D call: TRBD1 (7 bases). Trimming took off 0 bases at V and 4 bases at J, with 12 bases between the two ends. From germline, CDR1 is SGDLS and CDR2 YYNGEE. The CDR3 consists of 15 residues. CDR3 in amino acids: CASSVATGEADTQYF. CDR3 nucleotides: TGTGCCAGCAGCGTAGCAACAGGGGAGGCAGATACGCAGTATTTT.

This clonotype was recorded many times. The chain joins TRBV5-1 to TRBJ2-2, with D possibly matching TRBD2 (6 bases). Trimming stripped 0 bases from V and 1 base from J, with 7 bases between. The CDR3 totals 15 residues. Germline values: CDR1 SGHRS, CDR2 YFSETQ. The CDR3 nucleotides read TGCGCCAGCAGCTTGGGGGAGGTGAACACCGGGGAGCTGTTTTTT. Its protein product is CASSLGEVNTGELFF. The full variable domain, completed using reference TRBV5-1 and TRBJ2-2, is KAGVTQTPRYLIKTRGQQVTLSCSPISGHRSVSWYQQTPGQGLQFLFEYFSETQRNKGNFPGRFSGRQFSNSRSEMNVSTLELGDSALYLCASSLGEVNTGELFFGEGSRLTVL.

In its sample, this clonotype was seen many times. The genes are TRBV12-3 or TRBV12-4 and TRBJ2-3; maybe TRBD2 (7 bases). The ends were cut back, 8 bases at V and 2 bases at J, with 17 bases in the middle. The CDR3 covers 15 residues. The CDR3 sequence is CASGGGPTNTDTQYF. The CDR3 DNA reads as TGTGCCAGCGGCGGGGGCCCAACTAACACAGATACGCAGTATTTT.

This clonotype was counted many times. The chain has TRBV5-8 and TRBJ2-5, with 7 bases that match TRBD1. The CDR3 is made up of 15 amino acids. After removal of 0 bases from V and 3 bases from J, the junction contained 5 bases not matched to a gene. CDR1 SGHTS and CDR2 YDEGEE come from the germline V gene. The CDR3 sequence is CASSLGGQWEETQYF. CDR3 bases: TGTGCCAGCAGCTTGGGGGGACAGTGGGAAGAGACCCAGTACTTC.

In this sample, this clonotype turned up a few times. This chain uses TRBV5-4 with TRBJ1-3; no clear D gene. The germline CDR1 and CDR2 sequences are SGHNT and YYREEE (reference sequence). V lost 6 bases and J lost 3, with 10 bases in between. The CDR3 extends over 13 amino acids. The CDR3 nucleotides read TGTGCCAGCACCCTGACCGGTGGAAACACCATATATTTT. Protein: CASTLTGGNTIYF.

This clonotype was observed at least ten times. V and J are TRBV6-5 and TRBJ2-7; weak D call: TRBD1 (7 bases). Germline loops: CDR1 MNHEY, CDR2 SVGAGI. The V gene lost 11 bases and the J gene lost 7 bases, with 21 bases spanning the gap. This CDR3 comprises 13 residues. The DNA of the CDR3 is TGTGCCTGCAACCTCAGGGGGGTGGGAGAGCAGTACTTC. Its translation is CACNLRGVGEQYF.

This clonotype was counted between two and nine times. The chain links TRBV29-1 to TRBJ1-4, with 8 bases lining up with TRBD1. Losses at the gene ends were 5 bases for V and 5 bases for J; bases not matched to a gene: 4. The germline CDR1 and CDR2 sequences are SQVTM and ANQGSEA. CDR3 length equals 13 residues. CDR3 DNA sequence: TGCAGCGTTTACGGGACAGGAAATGAAAAACTGTTTTTT. Its translation is CSVYGTGNEKLFF.

This clonotype was detected many times. V is TRBV28 and J is TRBJ1-5; maybe TRBD1 (5 bases). The CDR3 spans 12 residues. Germline V gene data show CDR1 as MDHEN and CDR2 as SYDVKM. The V end was cut by 6 bases, the J end by 9 bases, with 12 bases between. CDR3 bases: TGTGCCAGCAGCCCTGGACATCTGCCCCAGCATTTT. Amino acid sequence: CASSPGHLPQHF.

This clonotype was recorded many times. The chain uses TRBV7-6 and TRBJ2-5, with 12 nucleotides matching TRBD1. Germline V gene sequence: CDR1 SGHVS, CDR2 FNYEAQ. Trimming took 0 bases from V and 5 from J; bases not matched to a gene: 4. The CDR3 extends over 16 amino acids. The CDR3 protein is CASSLAGQGAGETQYF. CDR3 in DNA: TGTGCCAGCAGCTTAGCGGGACAGGGGGCCGGGGAGACCCAGTACTTC.

This clonotype came up once. The junction departs from germline at one end; a sequencing error may be responsible. The rearrangement uses TRBV23-1 and TRBJ2-1; 7 positions match TRBD1. TRBV23-1 is known as an ORF, though its function is uncertain. There are 15 residues in the CDR3. As DNA, the CDR3 is TGCGCCAGCCGAAACGTGACAGGGAGCTACAATGATCAGTTCTTC. Translation gives CASRNVTGSYNDQFF.

Only a few counts were recorded for this clonotype. In DNA, the CDR3 is TGTGCCAGCATTGAGGGGGCGTACACTGAAGCTTTCTTT. This translates into CASIEGAYTEAFF. The rearrangement links TRBV6-2 or TRBV6-3 to TRBJ1-1; 7 nucleotides line up with TRBD1. CDR3 length equals 13 residues. After removal of 7 bases from V and 3 bases from J, the junction contained 5 bases not matched to a gene. Germline lookup yields CDR1 MNHEY and CDR2 SVGEGT.

This clonotype was detected a few times. V and J are TRBV7-2 and TRBJ1-1; 9 positions match TRBD1. Germline assignment: CDR1 SGHTA and CDR2 FQGNSA. Losses at the gene ends were 4 bases for V and 3 bases for J; bases not matched to a gene: 9. The CDR3 is 16 amino acids. The CDR3 protein is CASSYRQGGTDTEAFF. The CDR3 DNA is TGTGCCAGCAGCTATAGACAGGGGGGGACGGACACTGAAGCTTTCTTT.

Only a few counts were recorded for this clonotype. The chain joins TRBV10-3 to TRBJ2-5; TRBD1 matches 10 bases. This CDR3 has 17 amino acids. The trim removed 4 bases at V and 5 bases at J, leaving 13 bases unmatched. Germline V CDR1 and CDR2: ENHRY, SYGVKD. CDR3: CAISAAAGTGARETQYF. The DNA of the CDR3 is TGTGCCATCAGTGCCGCTGCCGGGACAGGGGCGAGGGAGACCCAGTACTTC.